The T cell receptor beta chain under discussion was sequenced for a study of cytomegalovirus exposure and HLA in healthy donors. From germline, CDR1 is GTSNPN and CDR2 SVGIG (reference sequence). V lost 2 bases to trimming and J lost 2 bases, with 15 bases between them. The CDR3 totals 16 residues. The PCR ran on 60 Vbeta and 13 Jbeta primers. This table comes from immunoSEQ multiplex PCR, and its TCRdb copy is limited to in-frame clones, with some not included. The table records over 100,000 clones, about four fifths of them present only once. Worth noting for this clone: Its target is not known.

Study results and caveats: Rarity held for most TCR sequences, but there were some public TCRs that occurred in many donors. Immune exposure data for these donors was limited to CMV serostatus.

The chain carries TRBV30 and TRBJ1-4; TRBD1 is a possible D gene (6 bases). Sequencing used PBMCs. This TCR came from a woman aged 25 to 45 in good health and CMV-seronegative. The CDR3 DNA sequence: TGTGCCTGGAGTACCCGAGGGGGTGGGACTAATGAAAAACTGTTTTTT. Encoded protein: CAWSTRGGGTNEKLFF.